The entry below describes one T cell receptor (beta chain). Its target is not known. Method: immunoSEQ multiplex PCR; TCRdb's copy keeps in-frame clones and lacks some. In the table there are 90,000 to 100,000 clones, around nine tenths of which are singletons. The data originate from a study of OX40 agonist ivuxolimab in advanced cancers. Study at large: Clinicians treated patients with ivuxolimab, an agonistic anti-OX40 (CD134) antibody. Patients got intravenous ivuxolimab at 0.01 to 10 mg/kg every 2 weeks. Study conclusions and caveats: At 0.1 to 3.0 mg/kg, CD4+ and CD8+ blood T cells expanded clonally by week 6.

Sampled blood was obtained at baseline, cycle 4 day 1, and cycle 7 day 1. Source: CD4+ or CD8+ T cells sorted from blood, taken in a trial of the OX40 agonist ivuxolimab. The source is an adult with an advanced solid tumor such as melanoma, head and neck, liver or kidney cancer.

The CDR3 bases are TGTGCCATCAGTGACAATGGCGGGGGCAAGTACGAGCAGTACTTC. The encoded protein is CAISDNGGGKYEQYF. The chain is built from TRBV10-3 and TRBJ2-7; D possibly corresponds to TRBD2 (7 bases). Germline CDR1 is ENHRY and CDR2 is SYGVKD. The length of the CDR3 is 15 residues. Deletions cut 3 bases from V and 4 bases from J, with 16 bases between.